The 29 T cell receptor beta chains reported below all come from one sample, sequenced in a study of CD8 T cells in ankylosing spondylitis. Study-wide findings and caveats: Characteristic, it appeared, of ankylosing spondylitis blood was a TCR beta motif of eight highly homologous variants.

These TCRs' antigens remain unknown. A single record per CDR3 protein comes from TCRdb applying MiXCR to the 5' RACE reads. Seen here are more than 500,000 distinct CDR3 sequences, roughly 5.2% observed once, and the top ten hold 3% to 4.5%. The specimen was blood, either unsorted or a sorted T cell fraction (not recorded which). The source of these receptors is a male donor with ankylosing spondylitis.

As for this clonotype: At one end, the junction sequence differs from germline, possibly due to a read error. The CDR3 sequence is CASSQDSDNEQFF. For the CDR3, the DNA is TGTGCCAGCAGCCAAGACTCCGACAATGAGCAGTTCTTC. This chain uses TRBV3-1 with TRBJ2-1; no firm D call. The CDR3 is made up of 13 amino acids. CDR1 is LGHDT, CDR2 YNNKEL, per germline (reference sequence).

This clonotype has at least ten counts. The chain recombines TRBV9 with TRBJ2-2, with TRBD2 matching 7 bases. Trimming took 0 bases from V and 5 from J; bases not matched to a gene: 10. This CDR3 has 17 residues. Per germline, CDR1 SGDLS and CDR2 YYNGEE. The CDR3 nucleotides read TGTGCCAGCAGCGTAGGCGTGAGGGACTATGGAACCGGGGAGCTGTTTTTT. Its translation is CASSVGVRDYGTGELFF.

This clonotype was detected ten times or more. The chain couples TRBV25-1 to TRBJ2-5; D is uncertain. The germline V gene has CDR1 MGHDK and CDR2 SYGVNS. This CDR3 is 13 amino acids long. Trimming left V 3 bases short and J 0 bases short, with 5 bases between. This chain's CDR3 is CASSEQYQETQYF. In nucleotides, the CDR3 is TGTGCCAGCAGTGAGCAATACCAAGAGACCCAGTACTTC.

This clonotype was seen ten or more times. The CDR3 DNA reads as TGTGCCAGCTCATCCACCAGGCGTCACTCTGGAAACACCATATATTTT. The encoded protein is CASSSTRRHSGNTIYF. The chain uses TRBV18 and TRBJ1-3, with D unclear. Trimming stripped 5 bases from V and 0 bases from J, with 14 bases between. The CDR3 has 16 amino acids. Germline V gene data show CDR1 as KGHSH and CDR2 as LQKENI.

In this sample, this clonotype turned up many times. The chain carries TRBV28 and TRBJ1-2; TRBD1 might be the D (5 bases). In germline, CDR1 is MDHEN, CDR2 SYDVKM. The CDR3 spans 15 residues. V was cut by 1 base and J by 2 bases, with 11 bases left in between. Here the CDR3 DNA reads TGTGCCAGCAGTTTATCCGCTTGGGGGAACTATGGCTACACCTTC. This codes for CASSLSAWGNYGYTF.

Ten or more counts support this clonotype. The chain is built from TRBV7-2 and TRBJ1-5, with D tentatively TRBD1 (5 bases). This CDR3 contains 16 residues. V was shortened by 5 bases and J by 4 bases, with 18 bases between the two germline ends. CDR1 SGHTA and CDR2 FQGNSA come from the germline V gene. CDR3 region: CASSGGAVGNNQPQHF. CDR3 DNA: TGTGCCAGCAGCGGCGGGGCCGTGGGGAATAATCAGCCCCAGCATTTT.

This clonotype has a handful of counts. CDR3 protein: CASRLQGAQNQPQHF. CDR3 DNA sequence: TGTGCCAGCAGGCTACAGGGGGCTCAAAATCAGCCCCAGCATTTT. This chain uses TRBV12-3 or TRBV12-4 with TRBJ1-5, with 9 nucleotides matching TRBD1. This CDR3 has 15 amino acids. J was trimmed by 4 bases and V by 6 bases; bases with no gene match: 7.

This clonotype was recorded at least ten times. V and J are TRBV20-1 and TRBJ2-7; 8 bases match TRBD2. The CDR3 loop spans 14 amino acids. The V gene end was trimmed by 4 bases and the J gene end by 2 bases; junction bases not matched to a gene: 7. Germline loops: CDR1 DFQATT, CDR2 SNEGSKA (reference sequence). The CDR3 nucleotides read TGCAGTGCTAAGCAAGGAGCGGGAGCCTACGAGCAGTACTTC. Encoded protein: CSAKQGAGAYEQYF.

In this sample, this clonotype turned up many times. J is TRBJ2-1 and V is TRBV7-9; the D call may be TRBD1 or TRBD2 (5 bases each). From germline, CDR1 is SEHNR and CDR2 FQNEAQ (reference sequence). The V end was cut by 4 bases, the J end by 4 bases, with 17 bases between. This CDR3 contains 16 residues. Written as DNA, the CDR3 is TGTGCCAGCAGCTCCTCACGGGACCGTTCTTACAATGAGCAGTTCTTC. Residues: CASSSSRDRSYNEQFF.

The sample holds many counts of this clonotype. V usage is TRBV28 and J usage is TRBJ1-2, with D unclear. The length of the CDR3 is 14 residues. Trimming took off 2 bases at V and 0 bases at J, with 7 bases between the two ends. Germline CDR1 reads MDHEN; CDR2 reads SYDVKM. In DNA, the CDR3 is TGTGCCAGCAGTTTAGGACGGACTAACTATGGCTACACCTTC. Translated: CASSLGRTNYGYTF.

This clonotype was observed at least ten times. As DNA, the CDR3 is TGTGCCAGCAGCGTAGGGGCAGCGAACACTGAAGCTTTCTTT. Translating gives CASSVGAANTEAFF. J is TRBJ1-1 and V is TRBV9; no clear D. Germline V gene data show CDR1 as SGDLS and CDR2 as YYNGEE. The CDR3 is made up of 14 amino acids. Trimming removed 0 bases at V and 1 base at J, with 7 bases between.

This clonotype was seen ten or more times. The chain employs TRBV27 and TRBJ2-5; tentative D call: TRBD2 (7 bases). V lost 2 bases to trimming and J lost 7 bases, with 14 bases between them. This CDR3 spans 14 amino acids. CDR1 and CDR2 from the germline V gene are MNHEY and SMNVEV (reference sequence). The CDR3: CASSLGGAQATQYF. CDR3 nucleotide sequence: TGTGCCAGCAGTTTAGGGGGGGCGCAGGCGACCCAGTACTTC.

The table lists this clonotype with many counts. The rearrangement joins TRBV20-1 to TRBJ2-1; D is perhaps TRBD1 or TRBD2 (5 bases each). CDR1 and CDR2 (germline): DFQATT, SNEGSKA (reference sequence). Trimming pared 3 bases from V and 7 bases from J, leaving 16 bases between. There are 14 residues in the CDR3. The CDR3: CSASYRGLANEQFF. As DNA, the CDR3 is TGCAGTGCTAGCTATCGGGGCCTCGCAAATGAGCAGTTCTTC.

This clonotype has a count of ten or more. V and J are TRBV7-2 and TRBJ2-1; D is undetermined. CDR1 and CDR2 from the germline V gene are SGHTA and FQGNSA. This CDR3 contains 17 residues. V lost 5 bases and J lost 6, with 23 bases in between. CDR3 region: CASSEAPRLSTANEQFF. The CDR3, as DNA: TGTGCCAGCAGCGAAGCACCCAGGCTATCTACAGCCAATGAGCAGTTCTTC.

This clonotype was seen repeatedly, ten times or more. This chain connects TRBV10-3 to TRBJ2-5, with 12 positions matching TRBD2. CDR3 length: 16 residues. The ends lost 4 bases at V and 4 bases at J; junction bases unmatched: 7. From germline, CDR1 is ENHRY and CDR2 SYGVKD. In DNA, the CDR3 is TGTGCCATCAGTGCGACCGGACTAGCGGGAAGAGAGACCCAGTACTTC. Amino acid sequence: CAISATGLAGRETQYF.

This clonotype was seen ten or more times. The V gene is TRBV9, the J gene TRBJ2-3; no clear D. CDR1 is SGDLS, CDR2 YYNGEE, per germline. V lost 4 bases, J lost 1 base, and 13 bases lay in between. CDR3 length: 15 amino acids. CDR3 protein: CASSFLVPGTDTQYF. The CDR3 DNA follows: TGTGCCAGCAGCTTTCTAGTCCCTGGCACAGATACGCAGTATTTT.

There are many counts of this clonotype. This chain links TRBV5-1 with TRBJ2-3; D gene uncertain. Trimming cost V 0 bases and J 3 bases, with 11 bases left between them. This CDR3 has 15 amino acids. CDR1 is SGHRS, CDR2 YFSETQ, per germline. CDR3 nucleotide sequence: TGCGCCAGCAGCTTGGCGCAGCCCTGGACAGATACGCAGTATTTT. Translated, it gives CASSLAQPWTDTQYF.

This clonotype came up many times. The rearrangement joins TRBV29-1 to TRBJ1-1; D might be TRBD1 (5 bases). This CDR3 region has 13 residues. Trimming removed 6 bases at V and 1 base at J, with 12 bases between. CDR1 and CDR2 (germline): SQVTM, ANQGSEA. CDR3 sequence reads: CSVGNTGNTEAFF. CDR3 DNA: TGCAGCGTGGGAAATACAGGGAACACTGAAGCTTTCTTT.

This clonotype came up many times. The chain links TRBV11-2 to TRBJ2-1; 10 bases are a match to TRBD2. J lost 6 bases, V lost 5 bases, and 10 bases had no gene match. Germline V gene data show CDR1 as SGHAT and CDR2 as FQNNGV. This CDR3 has 16 residues. The CDR3 DNA sequence: TGTGCCAGCAGCAGATATAGCGGGAGGTTCTCCAATGAGCAGTTCTTC. Translated: CASSRYSGRFSNEQFF.

This clonotype was found many times. This chain connects TRBV7-2 to TRBJ2-1; 8 positions agree with TRBD2. CDR3 length equals 16 residues. The germline CDR1 and CDR2 sequences are SGHTA and FQGNSA. Trimming took 3 bases from V and 7 from J; bases not matched to a gene: 11. The CDR3 reads CASSFSGGLASNEQFF. The CDR3 bases are TGTGCCAGCAGCTTCTCGGGCGGACTAGCTTCGAATGAGCAGTTCTTC. The full variable domain, completed using reference TRBV7-2 and TRBJ2-1, is GAGVSQSPSNKVTEKGKDVELRCDPISGHTALYWYRQSLGQGLEFLIYFQGNSAPDKSGLPSDRFSAERTGGSVSTLTIQRTQQEDSAVYLCASSFSGGLASNEQFFGPGTRLTVL.

This clonotype was detected ten times or more. V and J are TRBV27 and TRBJ2-2; no reliable D call. Trimming took 5 bases from V and 2 from J, leaving 3 bases between them. Germline V gene data show CDR1 as MNHEY and CDR2 as SMNVEV (reference sequence). The CDR3 totals 12 residues. The CDR3 DNA is TGTGCCAGCAGTCACAACACCGGGGAGCTGTTTTTT. Translated: CASSHNTGELFF.

The J gene is TRBJ2-3, the V gene TRBV12-3 or TRBV12-4; 9 positions agree with TRBD2. V trimming: 7 bases; J trimming: 5 bases; junction bases outside the gene matches: 10. The CDR3 spans 15 residues. The CDR3 DNA reads as TGTGCCAGCAATACCTTGGCGGGGGGGCGAGATACGCAGTATTTT. This translates into CASNTLAGGRDTQYF.

Many counts were recorded for this clonotype. The rearrangement joins TRBV7-2 to TRBJ2-3; D remains unclear. V lost 4 bases and J 12 bases, leaving 17 bases between the germline ends. Germline V gives CDR1 SGHTA, CDR2 FQGNSA. The CDR3 loop spans 13 amino acids. As DNA, the CDR3 is TGTGCCAGCAGCTCTAGACTGCTTCTAGAACAGTATTTT. Its translation: CASSSRLLLEQYF.

At least ten counts were recorded for this clonotype. CDR3 nucleotides: TGTGCCAGCAGCAAACAGGGAGGGTATGACTATGGCTACACCTTC. Translated, it gives CASSKQGGYDYGYTF. The chain carries TRBV12-3 or TRBV12-4 and TRBJ1-2, with D possibly TRBD1 on 6 matching bases. Trimming left V 6 bases short and J 3 bases short, with 17 bases between. The CDR3 is 15 amino acids.

This clonotype was seen many times. The V call is TRBV12-3 or TRBV12-4, the J call TRBJ2-1, with D tentatively TRBD1 or TRBD2 (5 bases each). This CDR3 comprises 13 residues. Trimming cost V 6 bases and J 5 bases, with 11 bases left between them. CDR3 protein: CASRLGTNNEQFF. Written as DNA, the CDR3 is TGTGCCAGCAGACTAGGGACCAACAATGAGCAGTTCTTC.

This clonotype appeared many times. V is TRBV6-1 and J is TRBJ2-1; 7 bases are a match to TRBD1. V lost 8 bases, J lost 4 bases, and 8 bases stayed unmatched. The CDR3 contains 14 residues. CDR1 is MNHNS and CDR2 is SASEGT in the germline V gene. This chain's CDR3 is CASGWGTVYNEQFF. CDR3 in DNA: TGTGCCAGCGGCTGGGGGACAGTATACAATGAGCAGTTCTTC.

This clonotype was picked up many times. The gene calls are TRBV4-2 and TRBJ2-7, with a weak D call TRBD1 (6 bases). Germline values: CDR1 LGHNA, CDR2 YNFKEQ. The CDR3 contains 13 residues. V gave up 1 base and J gave up 7 bases, with 11 bases separating them. The CDR3 loop is CASSQAGAEEQYF. CDR3 in DNA: TGTGCCAGCAGCCAAGCAGGGGCTGAGGAGCAGTACTTC.

This clonotype was detected ten times or more. The V call is TRBV28, the J call TRBJ2-4, with TRBD1 identical over 7 bases. CDR1 is MDHEN and CDR2 is SYDVKM in the germline V gene. The CDR3 covers 16 residues. V shed 2 bases, J shed 2 bases, and the junction held 6 bases outside the gene matches. CDR3 amino acids: CASSLQGVLTKNIQYF. The CDR3 nucleotides are TGTGCCAGCAGTTTACAGGGGGTTTTAACCAAAAACATTCAGTACTTC.

This clonotype has a handful of counts. V is TRBV6-1 and J is TRBJ2-7; no definite D call. The CDR3 spans 16 residues. V was clipped by 6 bases and J by 0 bases, with 18 bases between them. CDR1 MNHNS and CDR2 SASEGT come from the germline V gene. CDR3 bases: TGTGCCAGCAGCCCAAATCTTGGGGAAACCTCCTACGAGCAGTACTTC. Translated, it gives CASSPNLGETSYEQYF.